This TCR beta chain was sequenced during a study of beta chain features in type 1 diabetes. Study overall: Age, gender, cell numbers and subset yield matched between patients and controls.

All of the isolated RNA was reverse transcribed, so expressed TCRB transcripts were sequenced. Naive, central memory and regulatory T cell samples came to a mean of approximately 3.57 million reads. Libraries were prepared by immunoSEQ multiplex PCR; TCRdb keeps only in-frame clonotypes and omits some of them. This table holds 450,000 to 550,000 clones, 30% found once. Points on this clone: Its antigen is not identified.

The V end was cut by 7 bases, the J end by 1 base, with 15 bases between. This CDR3 region has 14 residues. Germline CDR1 and CDR2: SGDLS and YYNGEE. General study findings and limits: VDJ junctions from patients with type 1 diabetes contained fewer insertions and more deletions.

The chain combines TRBV9 with TRBJ2-7; D perhaps matches TRBD1 (6 bases). The TCR originated in a man younger than 35 in good health. The source material was naive CD4+ T cells from blood. The CDR3 region has the DNA TGTGCCAGCGCGAGGGGACACGTTTCCTACGAGCAGTACTTC. Amino acids: CASARGHVSYEQYF.